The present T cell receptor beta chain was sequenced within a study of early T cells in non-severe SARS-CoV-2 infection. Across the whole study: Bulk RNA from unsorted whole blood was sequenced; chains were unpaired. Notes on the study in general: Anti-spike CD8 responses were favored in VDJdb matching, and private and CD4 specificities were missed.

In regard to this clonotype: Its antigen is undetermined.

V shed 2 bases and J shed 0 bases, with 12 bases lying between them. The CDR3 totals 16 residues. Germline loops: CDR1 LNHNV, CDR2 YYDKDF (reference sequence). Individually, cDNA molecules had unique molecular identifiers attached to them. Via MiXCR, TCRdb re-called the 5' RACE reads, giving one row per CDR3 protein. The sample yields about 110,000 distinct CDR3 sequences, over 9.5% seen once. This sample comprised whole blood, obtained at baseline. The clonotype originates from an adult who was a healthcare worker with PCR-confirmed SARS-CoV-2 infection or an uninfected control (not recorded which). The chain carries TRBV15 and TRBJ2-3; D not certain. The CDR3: CATSRRARASTDTQYF. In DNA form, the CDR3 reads TGTGCCACCAGCAGAAGGGCTCGTGCTAGCACAGATACGCAGTATTTT.